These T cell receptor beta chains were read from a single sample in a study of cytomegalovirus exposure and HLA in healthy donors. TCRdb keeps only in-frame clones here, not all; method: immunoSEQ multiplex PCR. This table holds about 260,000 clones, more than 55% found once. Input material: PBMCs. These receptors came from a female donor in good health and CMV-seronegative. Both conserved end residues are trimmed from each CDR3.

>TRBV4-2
ASRAPLRGTEGGEQF
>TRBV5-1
ASRRDLSYEQY
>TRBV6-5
ASSQRTDIYGYT
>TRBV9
ASSVGSSGSWETQY
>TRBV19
ASSTQKNTVINQPQH
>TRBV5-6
ASSGGQGLNEKLF
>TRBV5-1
ASSLFGALAGANLASEQY
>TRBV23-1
ASSQSSGVPNTEAF
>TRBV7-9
SSSLNFRDKSEQY
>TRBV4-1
ASSPYQSSYEQY
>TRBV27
AVLTGTGLNGQF
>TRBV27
ASSLQGGDRGAYGYT
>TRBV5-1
ASSPTHADRNTEAF
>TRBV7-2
ASSTLQGGGNSPLH
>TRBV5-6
ASSFMNTEAF
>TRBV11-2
ASSLWAGRGTEAF
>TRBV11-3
ASSPGLAGYRNEQF
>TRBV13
ASSLALEGYEQY
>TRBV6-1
ASRTTGTADGYT
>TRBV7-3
ASSLTGGETQY
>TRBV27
ASSFIRGGVNTEAF
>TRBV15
ATSLSGGNYGYT
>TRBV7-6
ASRSDRATEAF
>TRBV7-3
ASSSQENTEAF
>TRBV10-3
AISAPTGNEQF
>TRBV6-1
ASAAGGSGADTQY
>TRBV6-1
ASQRMGQGETQY
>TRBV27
ASSFLAGNIHNEQF
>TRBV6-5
ASSYPGQGITGELF
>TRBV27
ASSLIFDSPEAF
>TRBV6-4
ASSAGTSGSPYTQY
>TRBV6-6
ASSIDRVTYNEQF
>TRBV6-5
ASSTSDNSYEQY
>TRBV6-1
ASSEESGSSYEQY
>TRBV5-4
ASRSLPYNEQF
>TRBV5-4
ASSLRSQPNTGELF
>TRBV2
ASSLGLATNEKLF
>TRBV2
ASSGQYSNQPQH
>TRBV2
ASSQAGLAGAGEQF
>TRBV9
ASTSGRAYNEQF
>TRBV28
ASSYRGNNQPQH
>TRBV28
ASSRGTGGWETEAF